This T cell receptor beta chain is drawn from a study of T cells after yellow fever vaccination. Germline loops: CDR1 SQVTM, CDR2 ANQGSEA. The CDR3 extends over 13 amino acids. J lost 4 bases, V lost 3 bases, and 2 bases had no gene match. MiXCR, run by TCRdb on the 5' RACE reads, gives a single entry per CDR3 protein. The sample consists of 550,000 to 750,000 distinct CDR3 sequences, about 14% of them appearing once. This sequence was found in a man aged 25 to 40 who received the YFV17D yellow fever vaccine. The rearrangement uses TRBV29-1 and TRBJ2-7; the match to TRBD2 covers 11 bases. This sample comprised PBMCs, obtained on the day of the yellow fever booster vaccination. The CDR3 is CSVDGTSGYEQYF. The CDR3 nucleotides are TGCAGCGTTGACGGGACTAGCGGTTACGAGCAGTACTTC.